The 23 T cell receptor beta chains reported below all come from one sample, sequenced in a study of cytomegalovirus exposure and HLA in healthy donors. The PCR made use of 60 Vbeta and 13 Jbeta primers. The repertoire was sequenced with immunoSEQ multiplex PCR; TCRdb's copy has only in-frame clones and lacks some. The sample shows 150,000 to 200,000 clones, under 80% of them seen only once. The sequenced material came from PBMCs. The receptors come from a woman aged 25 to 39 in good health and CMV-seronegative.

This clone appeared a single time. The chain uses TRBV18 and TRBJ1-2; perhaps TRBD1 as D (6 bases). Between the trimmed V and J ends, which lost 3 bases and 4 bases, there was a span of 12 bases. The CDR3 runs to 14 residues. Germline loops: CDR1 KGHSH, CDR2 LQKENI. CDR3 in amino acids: CASSPLQGTYGYTF. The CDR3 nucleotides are TGTGCCAGCTCACCCTTACAGGGAACCTATGGCTACACCTTC.

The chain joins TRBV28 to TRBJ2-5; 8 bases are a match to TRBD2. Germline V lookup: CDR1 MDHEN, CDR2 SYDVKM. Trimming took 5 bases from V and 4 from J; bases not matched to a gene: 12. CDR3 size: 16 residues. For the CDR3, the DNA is TGTGCCAGCAGTCCCCAGACTAGCGTAACCTCAGAGACCCAGTACTTC. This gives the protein CASSPQTSVTSETQYF.

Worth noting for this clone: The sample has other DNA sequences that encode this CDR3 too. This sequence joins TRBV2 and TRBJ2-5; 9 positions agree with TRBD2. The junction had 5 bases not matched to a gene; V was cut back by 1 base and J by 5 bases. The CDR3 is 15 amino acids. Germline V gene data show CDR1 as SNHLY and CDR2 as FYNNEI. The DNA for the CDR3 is TGTGCCAGCAGTGAAGAAGCGGGGGGCCGTGAGACCCAGTACTTC. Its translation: CASSEEAGGRETQYF. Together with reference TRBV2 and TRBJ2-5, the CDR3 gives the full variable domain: EPEVTQTPSHQVTQMGQEVILRCVPISNHLYFYWYRQILGQKVEFLVSFYNNEISEKSEIFDDQFSVERPDGSNFTLKIRSTKLEDSAMYFCASSEEAGGRETQYFGPGTRLLVL.

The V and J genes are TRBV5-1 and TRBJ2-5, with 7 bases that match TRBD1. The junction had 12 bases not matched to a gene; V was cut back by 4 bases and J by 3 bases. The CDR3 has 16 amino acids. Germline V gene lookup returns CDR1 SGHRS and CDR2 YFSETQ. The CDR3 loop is CASSLRPTGTEETQYF. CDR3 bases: TGCGCCAGCAGCCTAAGACCTACCGGGACAGAAGAGACCCAGTACTTC.

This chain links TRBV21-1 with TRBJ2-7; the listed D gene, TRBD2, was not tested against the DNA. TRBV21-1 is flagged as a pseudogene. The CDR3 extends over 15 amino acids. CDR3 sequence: CASSKGRAPREEQYF. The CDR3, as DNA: TGTGCCAGCAGCAAAGGCCGGGCGCCCCGGGAGGAGCAGTACTTC.

The CDR3 DNA reads TGTGCCAGCAGGCCATTGAGGGACACCGGGGAGCTGTTTTTT. The encoded protein is CASRPLRDTGELFF. The genes are TRBV28 and TRBJ2-2, with D perhaps TRBD2 (5 bases). The V end lost 6 bases, the J end lost 3 bases, and 11 bases lay between the germline ends. Germline V gene data show CDR1 as MDHEN and CDR2 as SYDVKM. This CDR3 is built from 14 residues.

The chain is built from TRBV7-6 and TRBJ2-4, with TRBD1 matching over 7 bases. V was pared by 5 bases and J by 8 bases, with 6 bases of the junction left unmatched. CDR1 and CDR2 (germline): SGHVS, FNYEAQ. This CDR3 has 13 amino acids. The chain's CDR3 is CASSTRDSDIQYF. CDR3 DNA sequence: TGTGCCAGCAGCACCCGGGACAGTGACATTCAGTACTTC.

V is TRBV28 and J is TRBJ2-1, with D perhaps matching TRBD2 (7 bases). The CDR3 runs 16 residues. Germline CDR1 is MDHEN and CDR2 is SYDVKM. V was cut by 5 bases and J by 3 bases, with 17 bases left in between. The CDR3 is CASSVPGGGHYNEQFF. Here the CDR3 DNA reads TGTGCCAGCAGTGTCCCCGGCGGGGGCCACTACAATGAGCAGTTCTTC.

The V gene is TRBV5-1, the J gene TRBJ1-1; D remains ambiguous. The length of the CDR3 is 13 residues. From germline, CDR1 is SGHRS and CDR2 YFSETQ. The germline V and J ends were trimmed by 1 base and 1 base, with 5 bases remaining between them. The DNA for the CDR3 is TGCGCCAGCAGCTTGAATCAGAACACTGAAGCTTTCTTT. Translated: CASSLNQNTEAFF.

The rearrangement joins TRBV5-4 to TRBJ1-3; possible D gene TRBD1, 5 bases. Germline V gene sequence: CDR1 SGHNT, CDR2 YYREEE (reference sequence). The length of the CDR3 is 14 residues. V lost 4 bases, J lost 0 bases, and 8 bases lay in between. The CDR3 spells CASSSRDSGNTIYF. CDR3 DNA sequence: TGTGCCAGCAGCAGCAGGGACTCTGGAAACACCATATATTTT.

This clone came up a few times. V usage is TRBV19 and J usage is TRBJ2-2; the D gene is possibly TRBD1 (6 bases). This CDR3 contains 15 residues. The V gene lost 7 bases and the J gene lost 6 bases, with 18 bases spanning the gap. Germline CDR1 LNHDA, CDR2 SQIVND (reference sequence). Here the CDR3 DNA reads TGTGCCAGTAATCGGGCAGGGGTAGGGGCCGGGGAGCTGTTTTTT. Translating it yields CASNRAGVGAGELFF.

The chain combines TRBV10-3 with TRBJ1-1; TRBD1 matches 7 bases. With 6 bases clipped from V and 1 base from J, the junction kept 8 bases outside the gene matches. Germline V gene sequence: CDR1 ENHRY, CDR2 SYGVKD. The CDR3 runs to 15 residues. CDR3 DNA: TGTGCCATCAGGACCGACAGGGAGAAGAACACTGAAGCTTTCTTT. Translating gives CAIRTDREKNTEAFF.

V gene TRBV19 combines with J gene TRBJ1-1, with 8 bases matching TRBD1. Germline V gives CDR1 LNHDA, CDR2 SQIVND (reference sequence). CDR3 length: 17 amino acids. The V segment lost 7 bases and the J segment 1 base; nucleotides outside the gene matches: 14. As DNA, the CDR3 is TGTGCCAGTACCGCAGGGGGCAGTGTGTTGGGGAACACTGAAGCTTTCTTT. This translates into CASTAGGSVLGNTEAFF.

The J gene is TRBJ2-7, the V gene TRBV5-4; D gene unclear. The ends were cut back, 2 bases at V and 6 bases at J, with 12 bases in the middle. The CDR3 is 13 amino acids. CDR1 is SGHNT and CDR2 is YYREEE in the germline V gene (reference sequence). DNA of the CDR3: TGTGCCAGCAGCTTCCCCCAGGCCGGCGAGCAGTACTTC. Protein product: CASSFPQAGEQYF.

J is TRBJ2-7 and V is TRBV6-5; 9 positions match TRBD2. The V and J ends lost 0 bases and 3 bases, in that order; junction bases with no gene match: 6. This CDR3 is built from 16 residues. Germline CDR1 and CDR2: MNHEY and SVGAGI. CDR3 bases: TGTGCCAGCAGTTACTCTATAGCGGGGGTGAGCTACGAGCAGTACTTC. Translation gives CASSYSIAGVSYEQYF.

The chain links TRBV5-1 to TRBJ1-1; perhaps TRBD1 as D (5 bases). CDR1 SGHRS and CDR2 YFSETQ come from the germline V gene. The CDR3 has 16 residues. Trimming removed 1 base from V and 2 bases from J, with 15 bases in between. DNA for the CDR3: TGCGCCAGCAGCTTGTTAGCGGTGGGGGGAAACACTGAAGCTTTCTTT. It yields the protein CASSLLAVGGNTEAFF. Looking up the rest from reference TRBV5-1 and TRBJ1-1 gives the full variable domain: KAGVTQTPRYLIKTRGQQVTLSCSPISGHRSVSWYQQTPGQGLQFLFEYFSETQRNKGNFPGRFSGRQFSNSRSEMNVSTLELGDSALYLCASSLLAVGGNTEAFFGQGTRLTVV.

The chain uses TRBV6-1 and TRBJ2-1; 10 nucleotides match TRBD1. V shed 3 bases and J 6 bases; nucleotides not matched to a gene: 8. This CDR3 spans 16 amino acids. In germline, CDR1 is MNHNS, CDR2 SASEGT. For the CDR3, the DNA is TGTGCCAGCAGTGATCGGACAGGGGGATCACTCAATGAGCAGTTCTTC. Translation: CASSDRTGGSLNEQFF.

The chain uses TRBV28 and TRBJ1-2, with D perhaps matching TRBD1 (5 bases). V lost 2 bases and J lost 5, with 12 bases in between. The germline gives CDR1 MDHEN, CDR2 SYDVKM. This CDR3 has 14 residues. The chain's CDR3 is CASSLDSFEYGYTF. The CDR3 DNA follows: TGTGCCAGCAGTTTAGACAGCTTCGAATATGGCTACACCTTC.

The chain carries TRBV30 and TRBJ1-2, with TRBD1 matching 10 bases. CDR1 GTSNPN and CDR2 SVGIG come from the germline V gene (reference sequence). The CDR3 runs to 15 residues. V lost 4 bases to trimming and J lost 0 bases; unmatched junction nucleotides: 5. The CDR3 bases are TGTGCCTGGAAAATCGGACAGGGGGCTAACTATGGCTACACCTTC. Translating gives CAWKIGQGANYGYTF.

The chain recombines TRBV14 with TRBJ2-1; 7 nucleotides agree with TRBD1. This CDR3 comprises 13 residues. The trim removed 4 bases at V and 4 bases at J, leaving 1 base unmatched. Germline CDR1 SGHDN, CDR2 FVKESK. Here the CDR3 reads CASSRGQYNEQFF. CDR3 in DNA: TGTGCCAGCAGCCGGGGACAGTACAATGAGCAGTTCTTC.

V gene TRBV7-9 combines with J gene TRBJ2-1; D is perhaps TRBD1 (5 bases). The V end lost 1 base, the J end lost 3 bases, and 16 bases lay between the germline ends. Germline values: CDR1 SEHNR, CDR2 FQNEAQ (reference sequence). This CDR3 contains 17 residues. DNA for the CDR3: TGTGCCAGCAGCTTAGGGTCTGGTTGGGGCTACTACAATGAGCAGTTCTTC. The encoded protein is CASSLGSGWGYYNEQFF.

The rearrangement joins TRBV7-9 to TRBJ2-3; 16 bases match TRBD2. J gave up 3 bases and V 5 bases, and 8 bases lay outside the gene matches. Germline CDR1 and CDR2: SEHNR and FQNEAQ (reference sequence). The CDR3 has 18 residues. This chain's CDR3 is CASSPWGTSGGATDTQYF. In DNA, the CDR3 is TGTGCCAGCAGCCCCTGGGGGACTAGCGGGGGGGCAACAGATACGCAGTATTTT.

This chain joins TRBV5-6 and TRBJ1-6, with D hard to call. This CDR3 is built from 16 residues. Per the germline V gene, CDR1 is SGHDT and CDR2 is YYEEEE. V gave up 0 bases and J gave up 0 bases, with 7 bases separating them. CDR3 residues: CASSLDSSSYNSPLHF. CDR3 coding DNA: TGTGCCAGCAGCTTGGACAGTAGCTCCTATAATTCACCCCTCCACTTT.